One sample yielded the 15 T cell receptor beta chains listed below, sequenced in a study of cytomegalovirus exposure and HLA in healthy donors. Vbeta (60) and Jbeta (13) primers were used in the PCR. Sequencing used immunoSEQ multiplex PCR; TCRdb keeps in-frame clones, though not all of them. The sample carries roughly 150,000 clones, 85% recorded once. Material: PBMCs. Receptor source: a boy aged 2 to 10 in good health and CMV-seronegative.

This chain uses TRBV7-9 with TRBJ2-7, with D uncertain. The CDR3 totals 12 residues. The V gene's germline CDR1 is SEHNR and CDR2 FQNEAQ (reference sequence). Deletions cut 2 bases from V and 6 bases from J, with 8 bases between. CDR3 protein: CASSLLSGEQYV. DNA for the CDR3: TGTGCCAGCAGCTTATTATCAGGCGAGCAGTACGTC.

V gene TRBV6-1 combines with J gene TRBJ2-2; 10 bases map to TRBD1. CDR3 length: 18 amino acids. Germline V CDR1 and CDR2: MNHNS, SASEGT. V lost 1 base, J lost 1 base, and 6 bases stayed unmatched. The CDR3 DNA reads as TGTGCCAGCAGTGAAGATATGGGACAGGGGTGGAACACCGGGGAGCTGTTTTTT. Translated: CASSEDMGQGWNTGELFF.

This rearrangement joins TRBV15 to TRBJ2-6, with a tentative D call TRBD2 (5 bases). The CDR3 totals 18 residues. Deletions cut 0 bases from V and 2 bases from J, with 14 bases between. The V gene's germline CDR1 is LNHNV and CDR2 YYDKDF (reference sequence). CDR3 DNA sequence: TGTGCCACCAGCAGAGATGTTTTTATGCGGGCTGGGGCCAACGTCCTGACTTTC. This translates into CATSRDVFMRAGANVLTF.

This clone has more than one count but fewer than ten. The genes are TRBV6-6 and TRBJ2-7; D not resolved. Trimming removed 4 bases at V and 3 bases at J, with 7 bases between. Germline CDR1 is MNHNY and CDR2 is SVGAGI (reference sequence). The CDR3 length is 12 residues. The CDR3 DNA follows: TGTGCCAGCAGTTCCGACATCTACGAGCAGTACTTC. As protein: CASSSDIYEQYF.

V and J are TRBV30 and TRBJ1-6; no clear D. Germline assignment: CDR1 GTSNPN and CDR2 SVGIG (reference sequence). The CDR3 is 12 amino acids. The ends were cut back, 2 bases at V and 8 bases at J, with 7 bases in the middle. CDR3 loop: CAWSPGDSPLHF. The CDR3 nucleotides are TGTGCCTGGAGTCCCGGGGATTCACCCCTCCACTTT.

The V and J genes are TRBV28 and TRBJ2-5, with D uncertain. The germline V gene has CDR1 MDHEN and CDR2 SYDVKM. There are 15 residues in the CDR3. With 5 bases removed from V and 1 base from J, the gap between germline ends came to 14 bases. The CDR3 nucleotides read TGTGCCAGCAGTCCCAGGCAGGTGCTCCAAGAGACCCAGTACTTC. Translation: CASSPRQVLQETQYF.

The CDR3 DNA sequence: TGCGCCAGCAGCTTCAGGACAGCGAACACCGGGGAGCTGTTTTTT. Its translation: CASSFRTANTGELFF. The V gene is TRBV5-1, the J gene TRBJ2-2; D perhaps matches TRBD1 (6 bases). V shed 2 bases and J shed 0 bases, with 8 bases lying between them. Per germline, CDR1 SGHRS and CDR2 YFSETQ. This CDR3 has 15 amino acids.

The chain carries TRBV6-5 and TRBJ1-6; tentatively, D is TRBD1 (5 bases). This CDR3 has 14 amino acids. Trimming shortened V by 6 bases and J by 8 bases, and 14 bases separated the two germline ends. CDR1 and CDR2 (germline): MNHEY, SVGAGI. The CDR3 spells CASRPGGEHSPLHF. The CDR3 bases are TGTGCCAGCAGGCCCGGGGGGGAGCATTCACCCCTCCACTTT.

V gene TRBV4-2 combines with J gene TRBJ2-2, with 7 bases fitting TRBD1. V was pared by 0 bases and J by 1 base, with 11 bases of the junction left unmatched. This CDR3 contains 19 residues. Germline assignment: CDR1 LGHNA and CDR2 YNFKEQ. CDR3 sequence (DNA): TGTGCCAGCAGCCAAGACAGAATCGTCCGGACAGGGAACACCGGGGAGCTGTTTTTT. Its translation: CASSQDRIVRTGNTGELFF.

This clone was seen only once. This chain connects TRBV2 to TRBJ2-4; 8 bases are a match to TRBD1. There are 13 residues in the CDR3. From germline, CDR1 is SNHLY and CDR2 FYNNEI. With V trimmed by 6 bases and J by 11 bases, 9 bases remained unmatched. For the CDR3, the DNA is TGTGCCAGCAGAGGACAGGGTTTTATCGTTCAGTACTTC. It yields the protein CASRGQGFIVQYF. The full variable domain, rest sourced from reference TRBV2 and TRBJ2-4, is EPEVTQTPSHQVTQMGQEVILRCVPISNHLYFYWYRQILGQKVEFLVSFYNNEISEKSEIFDDQFSVERPDGSNFTLKIRSTKLEDSAMYFCASRGQGFIVQYFGAGTRLSVL.

This sequence joins TRBV7-2 and TRBJ2-5, with 14 positions matching TRBD2. The J segment lost 5 bases and the V segment lost 5 bases, leaving 10 bases of the junction unmatched. The CDR3 length is 17 residues. CDR1 and CDR2 (germline): SGHTA, FQGNSA. CDR3 bases: TGTGCCAGCAGCCATCCTGGACTAGCGGGGGGAAGGGAGACCCAGTACTTC. It translates to CASSHPGLAGGRETQYF.

This sequence joins TRBV13 and TRBJ2-3, with TRBD2 identical over 15 bases. V was clipped by 3 bases and J by 4 bases; unmatched bases: 2. This CDR3 is built from 16 residues. The germline V gene has CDR1 PRHDT and CDR2 FYEKMQ (reference sequence). This CDR3 is CASSFGLAGGPDTQYF. For the CDR3, the DNA is TGTGCCAGCAGCTTTGGACTAGCGGGAGGGCCAGATACGCAGTATTTT.

This clone was seen more than once but under ten times. CDR3: CASLASGGNEQFF. The CDR3 DNA sequence: TGTGCCAGCCTGGCTAGCGGTGGAAATGAGCAGTTCTTC. The V and J genes are TRBV27 and TRBJ2-1; 7 bases are shared with TRBD2. J was trimmed by 7 bases and V by 8 bases; bases with no gene match: 8. The CDR3 sequence is 13 residues long. Germline loops: CDR1 MNHEY, CDR2 SMNVEV (reference sequence).

The V call is TRBV6-1, the J call TRBJ1-6; TRBD1 is a possible D gene (5 bases). V lost 10 bases and J lost 4, with 14 bases in between. This CDR3 contains 14 residues. Germline-derived CDR1 and CDR2 are MNHNS and SASEGT. The CDR3 sequence is CATQGRGYNSPLHF. The CDR3 DNA sequence: TGTGCCACCCAGGGACGGGGGTATAATTCACCCCTCCACTTT.

The rearrangement uses TRBV21-1 and TRBJ1-2; the table's D call, TRBD1, was not checked against the DNA. TRBV21-1 is given as a pseudogene. CDR3 length: 17 residues. The CDR3 nucleotides are TGTGCCAGCAGCAGTCCGGGACAGGAAAAGGCAAACTATGGCTACACCTTC. Translated: CASSSPGQEKANYGYTF.